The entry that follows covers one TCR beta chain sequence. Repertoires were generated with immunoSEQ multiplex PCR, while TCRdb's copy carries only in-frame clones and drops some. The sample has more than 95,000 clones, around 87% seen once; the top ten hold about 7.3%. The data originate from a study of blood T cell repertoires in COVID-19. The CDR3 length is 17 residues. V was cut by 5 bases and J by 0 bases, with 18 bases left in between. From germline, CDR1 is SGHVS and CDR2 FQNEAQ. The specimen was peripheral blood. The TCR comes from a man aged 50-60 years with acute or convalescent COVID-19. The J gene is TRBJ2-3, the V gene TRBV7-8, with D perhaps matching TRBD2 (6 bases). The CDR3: CASSRRGISGSTDTQYF. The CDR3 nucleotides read TGTGCCAGCAGCCGCCGAGGTATTAGCGGTAGCACAGATACGCAGTATTTT.